This T cell receptor beta chain came from a study of T cell responses to AZD1222 COVID-19 vaccine. Germline V lookup: CDR1 LGHNA, CDR2 YNFKEQ. The CDR3 consists of 13 residues. The V end lost 3 bases, the J end lost 5 bases, and 8 bases lay between the germline ends. Regarding this clone: Its antigen is not known.

Points from the study as a whole: Clonal diversity was possibly underestimated; the donors were predominantly white British and more often female.

Sequencing was performed with immunoSEQ multiplex PCR; in TCRdb, only in-frame clones are kept and a portion is missing. The repertoire consists of approximately 130,000 clones, with 93% occurring once and the leading ten covering 2.5% to 4%. This specimen was peripheral blood, taken on day 0 of AZD1222 vaccination. This TCR was sampled from an adult in good health. The V call is TRBV4-2, the J call TRBJ1-5; D not certain. The CDR3 region has the DNA TGTGCCAGCAGCCAGTCTAGGGATCAGCCCCAGCATTTT. The encoded protein is CASSQSRDQPQHF.